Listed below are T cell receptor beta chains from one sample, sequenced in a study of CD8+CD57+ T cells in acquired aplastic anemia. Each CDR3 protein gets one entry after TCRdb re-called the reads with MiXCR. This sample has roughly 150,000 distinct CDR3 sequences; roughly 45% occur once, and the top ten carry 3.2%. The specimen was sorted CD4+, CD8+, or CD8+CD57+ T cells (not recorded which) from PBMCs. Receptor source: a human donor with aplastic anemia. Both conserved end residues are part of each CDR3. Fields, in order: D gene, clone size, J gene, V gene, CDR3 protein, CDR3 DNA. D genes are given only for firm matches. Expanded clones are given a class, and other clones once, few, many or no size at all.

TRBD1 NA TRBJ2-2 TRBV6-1 CASSTTGGLYTGELFF TGTGCCAGCAGTACCACAGGGGGGCTATACACCGGGGAGCTGTTTTTT
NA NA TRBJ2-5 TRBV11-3 CASSLQEAVSQYF TGTGCCAGCAGCTTGCAGGAAGCGGTGAGCCAGTACTTC
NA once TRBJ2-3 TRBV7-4 CASSSNSPTQYF TGTGCCAGCAGCTCCAACAGCCCTACGCAGTATTTT
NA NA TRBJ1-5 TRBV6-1 CASTETRGPYSNQPQHF TGTGCCAGCACCGAAACCCGGGGCCCTTATAGCAATCAGCCCCAGCATTTT
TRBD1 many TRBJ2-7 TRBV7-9 CASSSPGQGGYEQYF TGTGCCAGCAGCTCCCCGGGACAGGGGGGCTACGAGCAGTACTTC
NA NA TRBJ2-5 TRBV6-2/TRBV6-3 CASSCSPPRIRSPQETQYF TGTGCCAGCAGTTGCTCGCCCCCCCGTATCCGGTCCCCACAAGAGACCCAGTACTTC
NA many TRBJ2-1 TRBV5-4 CASSLPGPSYNEQFF TGTGCCAGCAGCTTACCGGGGCCGTCCTACAATGAGCAGTTCTTC
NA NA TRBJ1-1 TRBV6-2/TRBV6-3 CASSYSRGRDTEAFF TGTGCCAGCAGTTACTCACGGGGGAGGGACACTGAAGCTTTCTTT
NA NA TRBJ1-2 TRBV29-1 CSVAGGLRVGYTF TGCAGCGTTGCTGGCGGGCTCCGCGTTGGCTACACCTTC
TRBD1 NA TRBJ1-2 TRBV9 CASSETGGHGYTF TGTGCCAGCAGCGAGACAGGGGGCCATGGCTACACCTTC
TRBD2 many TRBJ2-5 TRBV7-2 CASSLGTSGSSQYF TGTGCCAGCAGCTTAGGGACTAGCGGGAGTTCCCAGTACTTC
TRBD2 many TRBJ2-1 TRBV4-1 CASSEGSGGTTYNEQFF TGCGCCAGCAGCGAAGGTAGCGGGGGGACAACCTACAATGAGCAGTTCTTC